This passage covers 19 T cell receptor beta chains from one sample sequenced in a study of human T cells and chemical hapten exposure. TCRdb called the RACE reads again in MiXCR, with one record for every CDR3 protein. The table lists roughly 46,000 distinct CDR3 sequences, roughly 4.1% of them singletons. Specified time point: healthy volunteer bleed at 2 weeks. From whole blood left unfractionated, total RNA was extracted. What was sequenced was whole blood. All receptors come from a human donor in good health. Some clones in this sample may be carry-over from other donors' samples.

The table lists this clonotype with many counts. The chain uses TRBV9 and TRBJ1-1; maybe TRBD1 (6 bases). This CDR3 has 15 amino acids. CDR1 SGDLS and CDR2 YYNGEE come from the germline V gene. The V gene lost 0 bases and the J gene lost 0 bases, with 9 bases spanning the gap. Here the CDR3 reads CASSVGSGVNTEAFF. CDR3 DNA: TGTGCCAGCAGCGTAGGATCAGGGGTGAACACTGAAGCTTTCTTT.

The chain combines TRBV29-1 with TRBJ2-7; D possibly corresponds to TRBD2 (6 bases). V was shortened by 4 bases and J by 7 bases, with 17 bases between the two germline ends. This CDR3 comprises 13 residues. The germline V gene has CDR1 SQVTM and CDR2 ANQGSEA. CDR3 amino acids: CSVGASGDTEQYF. The CDR3 DNA reads TGCAGCGTTGGGGCCTCGGGGGATACGGAGCAGTACTTC.

The CDR3 DNA reads as TGTGCCAGCAGCCAATTTAGGGGCGGGGGCATTCAGTACTTC. This codes for CASSQFRGGGIQYF. The rearrangement links TRBV11-3 to TRBJ2-4; 7 bases map to TRBD2. The CDR3 is 14 amino acids. Germline V lookup: CDR1 SGHNT, CDR2 YENEEA. V shed 5 bases, J shed 9 bases, and the junction held 10 bases outside the gene matches.

This clonotype was counted ten times or more. The J gene is TRBJ2-4, the V gene TRBV28; no clear D gene. The CDR3 runs 12 residues. V was trimmed by 8 bases and J by 1 base, leaving 6 bases between them. Germline loops: CDR1 MDHEN, CDR2 SYDVKM. CDR3 nucleotide sequence: TGTGCCAGCCAGTCGGCCAAAAACATTCAGTACTTC. This translates into CASQSAKNIQYF.

A few counts support this clonotype. This chain joins TRBV5-1 and TRBJ2-2; 7 bases align to TRBD1. Germline assignment: CDR1 SGHRS and CDR2 YFSETQ. The CDR3 is made up of 15 amino acids. The trim removed 4 bases at V and 0 bases at J, leaving 3 bases unmatched. This CDR3 is CASSIGTANTGELFF. For the CDR3, the DNA is TGCGCCAGCAGCATCGGGACAGCGAACACCGGGGAGCTGTTTTTT.

This clonotype has ten or more counts. The chain carries TRBV6-5 and TRBJ2-3; D may match TRBD1 or TRBD2 (5 bases each). In germline, CDR1 is MNHEY, CDR2 SVGAGI. Between the trimmed V and J ends, which lost 0 bases and 5 bases, there was a span of 12 bases. The CDR3 loop spans 15 amino acids. CDR3 nucleotide sequence: TGTGCCAGCAGTTACTCGAGGGCAGGGAAAGATACGCAGTATTTT. Translation gives CASSYSRAGKDTQYF.

A few counts support this clonotype. The junction and the germline gene differ at one end; a read error may be behind it. The chain uses TRBV7-7 and TRBJ2-7; weak D call: TRBD2 (6 bases). The CDR3 loop spans 15 amino acids. Germline-derived CDR1 and CDR2 are SSHAT and FNYEAQ (reference sequence). CDR3 nucleotides: TGTGCTAGCAGCTTAGCCCCGGGACTCCAGCACGAGCAGTACTTC. Its protein is CASSLAPGLQHEQYF.

This clonotype was observed a few times. The chain couples TRBV2 to TRBJ1-5; D is perhaps TRBD1 (6 bases). Deletions cut 4 bases from V and 0 bases from J, with 10 bases between. Germline values: CDR1 SNHLY, CDR2 FYNNEI. The CDR3 has 15 amino acids. CDR3 nucleotides: TGTGCCAGCAGTGCCAGGACAGATAGCAATCAGCCCCAGCATTTT. It is translated as CASSARTDSNQPQHF.

This clonotype was seen only a few times. The chain couples TRBV20-1 to TRBJ2-7; 7 nucleotides agree with TRBD2. From germline, CDR1 is DFQATT and CDR2 SNEGSKA (reference sequence). V shed 0 bases and J 3 bases; nucleotides not matched to a gene: 5. The CDR3 is made up of 14 amino acids. The CDR3 nucleotides are TGCAGTGCTAGAGATCGGGAGGCGGTCTACGAGCAGTACTTC. Amino acid sequence: CSARDREAVYEQYF.

This clonotype was detected ten times or more. V is TRBV7-6 and J is TRBJ2-3, with a weak D call TRBD2 (6 bases). The germline V gene encodes CDR1 SGHVS and CDR2 FNYEAQ. This CDR3 is built from 15 residues. Between the trimmed V and J ends, which lost 5 bases and 0 bases, there was a span of 12 bases. The CDR3 DNA reads TGTGCCAGCAGCCGTGGACTACCTAGCACAGATACGCAGTATTTT. This codes for CASSRGLPSTDTQYF.

This clonotype occurred many times. This rearrangement joins TRBV20-1 to TRBJ1-4; D unclear. Per germline, CDR1 DFQATT and CDR2 SNEGSKA (reference sequence). The CDR3 is 10 amino acids. Deletions cut 6 bases from V and 6 bases from J, with 5 bases between. CDR3 bases: TGCAGTGCGCTGGATGAAAAACTGTTTTTT. This sequence encodes CSALDEKLFF.

This clonotype was counted many times. The genes are TRBV6-5 and TRBJ1-1; D is ambiguous. The CDR3 totals 15 residues. The V end was cut by 4 bases, the J end by 2 bases, with 14 bases between. Germline values: CDR1 MNHEY, CDR2 SVGAGI. CDR3 protein: CASSSSSQRNTEAFF. The CDR3 bases are TGTGCCAGCAGTTCGTCCAGCCAAAGAAACACTGAAGCTTTCTTT.

The chain has TRBV7-2 and TRBJ2-1, with a weak D call TRBD2 (6 bases). The CDR3 sequence is 16 residues long. CDR1 and CDR2 from the germline V gene are SGHTA and FQGNSA. Trimming took off 5 bases at V and 7 bases at J, with 21 bases between the two ends. The CDR3 DNA follows: TGTGCCAGCAGCCCTCCCCGCGGAGGGCACCTTAATGAGCAGTTCTTC. This translates into CASSPPRGGHLNEQFF.

This clonotype was observed many times. This chain joins TRBV4-2 and TRBJ2-3; TRBD2 matches 7 bases. The CDR3 sequence is 16 residues long. J gave up 2 bases and V 0 bases, and 5 bases lay outside the gene matches. Germline CDR1 is LGHNA and CDR2 is YNFKEQ. In nucleotides, the CDR3 is TGTGCCAGCAGCCAAGAAGCTAGCGGATACACAGATACGCAGTATTTT. It yields the protein CASSQEASGYTDTQYF.

This clonotype appeared a few times. The chain is built from TRBV12-3 or TRBV12-4 and TRBJ2-7, with 7 bases aligning to TRBD2. The CDR3 is made up of 16 amino acids. V shed 0 bases, J shed 7 bases, and the junction held 12 bases outside the gene matches. The CDR3 reads CASSLARSSGAEEQYF. In DNA, the CDR3 is TGTGCCAGCAGTTTAGCGCGGTCTAGCGGCGCGGAGGAGCAGTACTTC.

This clonotype was detected many times. This chain links TRBV6-1 with TRBJ1-5; D gene unclear. This CDR3 is 17 amino acids long. Between the trimmed V and J ends, which lost 4 bases and 5 bases, there was a span of 21 bases. Per the germline V gene, CDR1 is MNHNS and CDR2 is SASEGT. CDR3 residues: CASSVGVQYLPYQPQHF. As DNA, the CDR3 is TGTGCCAGCAGTGTTGGGGTACAGTACCTTCCCTATCAGCCCCAGCATTTT.

This clonotype turned up a few times. V is TRBV4-2 and J is TRBJ1-2; 8 bases align to TRBD1. The CDR3 consists of 16 residues. V lost 2 bases to trimming and J lost 6 bases; unmatched junction nucleotides: 11. Germline CDR1 is LGHNA and CDR2 is YNFKEQ. Here the CDR3 reads CASSQPSGGQANGYTF. The DNA of the CDR3 is TGTGCCAGCAGCCAACCCTCGGGGGGACAGGCGAATGGCTACACCTTC.

This clonotype was seen at least ten times. V and J are TRBV12-3 or TRBV12-4 and TRBJ1-3; 10 bases map to TRBD1. CDR3 length: 16 amino acids. Trimming removed 6 bases from V and 7 bases from J; junction bases left unmatched: 12. DNA of the CDR3: TGTGCCAGCAGCCTTACCGGGACAGGGGATTTGAACACCATATATTTT. It specifies CASSLTGTGDLNTIYF.

This clonotype was seen repeatedly, ten times or more. CDR3 DNA: TGTGCCAGCAGTCCGATCGGGGGCTCTGGAAACACCATATATTTT. This sequence encodes CASSPIGGSGNTIYF. The V gene is TRBV28, the J gene TRBJ1-3; weak D call: TRBD1 (5 bases). Germline assignment: CDR1 MDHEN and CDR2 SYDVKM. Trimming shortened V by 5 bases and J by 0 bases, and 11 bases separated the two germline ends. This CDR3 region has 15 residues.